This entry features one T cell receptor (beta chain) sequence. Its specificity is not known. V gave up 6 bases and J gave up 4 bases, with 8 bases separating them. Germline V gene sequence: CDR1 SGHDT, CDR2 YYEEEE. This CDR3 has 11 amino acids. The sample belongs to a study of cytomegalovirus exposure and HLA in healthy donors. Study background: The 90 to 150 validation repertoires were produced on the same platform as the 550 to 750 repertoires of the first cohort. This was reported in a later analysis.

General study findings and limits: Specificity of three CMV-associated chains for CMV antigens was verified in vitro. The study recorded fewer than 200 TCR beta chains that were cytomegalovirus-associated. Within the roughly 120 validation repertoires, first-cohort TCR clusters tended to co-occur, according to a later analysis.

The data were produced by immunoSEQ multiplex PCR, yet TCRdb's version contains in-frame clones alone and is incomplete. This table has approximately 110,000 clones, roughly 94% appearing once. This chain links TRBV5-6 with TRBJ2-7, with D unclear. This TCR came from a woman under 30 in good health and CMV-seronegative. Sequencing used PBMCs. The CDR3 sequence: CASNGGYEQYF. The CDR3 region has the DNA TGTGCCAGCAATGGCGGTTACGAGCAGTACTTC. The full variable domain, its missing parts supplied by reference TRBV5-6 and TRBJ2-7, is DAGVTQSPTHLIKTRGQQVTLRCSPKSGHDTVSWYQQALGQGPQFIFQYYEEEERQRGNFPDRFSGHQFPNYSSELNVNALLLGDSALYLCASNGGYEQYFGPGTRLTVT.